A selection of T cell receptor beta chains follows, all from one sample in a study of blood T cell repertoires in COVID-19. The repertoire was sequenced with immunoSEQ multiplex PCR; TCRdb's copy has only in-frame clones and lacks some. Here the sample spans more than 95,000 clones, roughly 91% being singletons. The sample taken for sequencing was peripheral blood. The source of these receptors is a human donor in a cohort sampled during active COVID-19. CDR3s include the opening cysteine and the closing phenylalanine or tryptophan. The order of the fields is clone size, V gene, D gene, J gene, CDR3 protein, CDR3 DNA. The D gene is left open where the match is weak. Size tells how often a clone was seen (once, few, many) or the class of an expanded clone, and some rows leave it out.

NA,TRBV10-3,NA,TRBJ1-1,CAITGEGTEAFF,TGTGCCATCACAGGGGAGGGGACTGAAGCTTTCTTT
NA,TRBV3-1/TRBV3-2,NA,TRBJ2-7,CASSQVSAGRSSYEQYF,TGTGCCAGCAGCCAAGTTTCTGCGGGCCGGAGCTCCTACGAGCAGTACTTC
NA,TRBV5-1,TRBD1,TRBJ2-7,CASSFGDRSSYEQYF,TGCGCCAGCAGCTTCGGGGACAGGAGCTCCTACGAGCAGTACTTC
once,TRBV5-5,NA,TRBJ1-2,CASSLAPGDNYGYTF,TGTGCCAGCAGCTTGGCCCCAGGGGATAACTATGGCTACACCTTC
NA,TRBV14,NA,TRBJ1-2,CASSQDRGRANYGYTF,TGTGCCAGCAGCCAAGATCGAGGCAGAGCAAACTATGGCTACACCTTC
NA,TRBV6-5,NA,TRBJ1-4,CASRNTGTNEKLFF,TGTGCCAGCAGAAACACAGGAACTAATGAAAAACTGTTTTTT
NA,TRBV18,NA,TRBJ1-5,CASTNRGNQPQHF,TGTGCCAGCACAAACCGGGGAAATCAGCCCCAGCATTTT
NA,TRBV2,NA,TRBJ1-6,CASKGRNGYNSPLHF,TGTGCCAGCAAAGGCAGGAACGGATATAATTCACCCCTCCACTTT
NA,TRBV2,TRBD2,TRBJ2-7,CASSPGLARAGQYF,TGTGCCAGCAGCCCGGGACTAGCAAGAGCCGGGCAGTACTTC
NA,TRBV19,TRBD2,TRBJ2-3,CASSPLAGGTDTQYF,TGTGCCAGTAGCCCACTAGCGGGAGGAACAGATACGCAGTATTTT
few,TRBV6-5,NA,TRBJ1-5,CASSYSRGFNQPQHF,TGTGCCAGCAGTTACTCGAGAGGGTTTAATCAGCCCCAGCATTTT
NA,TRBV20-1,TRBD1,TRBJ1-5,CSASPTGTGVEQPQHF,TGCAGTGCTAGTCCGACCGGGACAGGGGTCGAGCAGCCCCAGCATTTT
NA,TRBV10-3,NA,TRBJ2-2,CAISVSAGSTGELFF,TGTGCCATCAGTGTTTCGGCAGGTAGCACCGGGGAGCTGTTTTTT
NA,TRBV30,TRBD2,TRBJ2-1,CAWSPGLASAQFF,TGTGCCTGGAGTCCGGGACTAGCTTCGGCGCAGTTCTTC
NA,TRBV6-5,TRBD2,TRBJ2-3,CASNPGLGTDTQYF,TGTGCCAGCAACCCGGGACTAGGCACAGATACGCAGTATTTT
NA,TRBV12-2,NA,TRBJ2-1,CASRLGRGTGANEQFF,TGTGCAAGTCGCTTAGGGAGGGGGACAGGGGCCAATGAGCAGTTCTTC
many,TRBV19,TRBD1,TRBJ2-4,CASSADFGTGPDIQYF,TGTGCCAGTAGTGCGGATTTCGGGACAGGGCCCGACATTCAGTACTTC
NA,TRBV28,NA,TRBJ2-5,CASRPRSGETQYF,TGTGCCAGCAGGCCGAGGTCCGGGGAGACCCAGTACTTC
NA,TRBV2,NA,TRBJ1-6,CASSERETYNSPLHF,TGTGCCAGCAGTGAAAGAGAGACCTATAATTCACCCCTCCACTTT
NA,TRBV4-2,NA,TRBJ2-1,CASSQDASSYNEQFF,TGTGCCAGCAGCCAAGATGCTAGCTCCTACAATGAGCAGTTCTTC
once,TRBV5-6,NA,TRBJ1-3,CASSPTASGNTIYF,TGTGCCAGCAGCCCGACAGCCTCTGGAAACACCATATATTTT
NA,TRBV5-1,NA,TRBJ2-5,CASSPPDVRIGETQYF,TGCGCCAGCAGCCCGCCGGATGTGCGGATCGGGGAGACCCAGTACTTC
NA,TRBV3-1/TRBV3-2,NA,TRBJ2-1,CASSPSGAVTYNEQFF,TGTGCCAGCAGCCCAAGTGGGGCGGTCACCTACAATGAGCAGTTCTTC
NA,TRBV5-6,NA,TRBJ2-5,CASSLATGLVGETQYF,TGTGCCAGCAGCTTGGCCACAGGGTTGGTGGGGGAGACCCAGTACTTC